This T cell receptor (beta chain) was found in a study of blood T cell repertoires in COVID-19. Study in general: There were acute and convalescent COVID-19 samples, and they came from the United States, Italy and Spain.

Trimming cost V 3 bases and J 3 bases, with 15 bases left between them. In germline, CDR1 is SGDLS, CDR2 YYNGEE. This CDR3 has 15 residues. Clones were read by immunoSEQ multiplex PCR, and TCRdb kept only the in-frame ones, dropping some. The data contain roughly 150,000 clones, about 89% of them singletons. What was sequenced was peripheral blood. The sequence came from a man aged 55 to 70 with active or convalescent COVID-19. The chain has TRBV9 and TRBJ1-1; weak D call: TRBD1 (6 bases). Written as DNA, the CDR3 is TGTGCCAGCAGCGCGGGGAACAGGGATCACACTGAAGCTTTCTTT. Amino acid sequence: CASSAGNRDHTEAFF.